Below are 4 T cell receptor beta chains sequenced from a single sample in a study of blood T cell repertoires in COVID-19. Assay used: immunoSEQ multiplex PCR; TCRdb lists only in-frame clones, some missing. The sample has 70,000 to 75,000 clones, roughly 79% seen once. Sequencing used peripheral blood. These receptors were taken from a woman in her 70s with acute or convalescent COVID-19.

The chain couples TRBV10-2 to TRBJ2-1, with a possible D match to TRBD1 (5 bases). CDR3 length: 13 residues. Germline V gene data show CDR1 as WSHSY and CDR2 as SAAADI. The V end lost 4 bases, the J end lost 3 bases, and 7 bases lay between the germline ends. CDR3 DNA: TGCGCCAGCAGTGTCGACAGCTACAATGAGCAGTTCTTC. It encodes CASSVDSYNEQFF.

The CDR3 region is CASRMGHPYGYTF. CDR3 DNA: TGTGCCAGCAGGATGGGACACCCCTATGGCTACACCTTC. The chain recombines TRBV6-5 with TRBJ1-2, with a possible D match to TRBD1 (6 bases). The CDR3 length is 13 residues. The germline V gene encodes CDR1 MNHEY and CDR2 SVGAGI. Deletions cut 6 bases from V and 4 bases from J, with 12 bases between.

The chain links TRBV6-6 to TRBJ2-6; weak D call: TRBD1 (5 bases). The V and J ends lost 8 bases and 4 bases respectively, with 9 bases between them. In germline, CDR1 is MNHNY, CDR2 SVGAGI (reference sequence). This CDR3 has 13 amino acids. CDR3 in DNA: TGTGCCAGCTCAGGGTCCGGGGCCAACGTCCTGACTTTC. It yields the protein CASSGSGANVLTF.

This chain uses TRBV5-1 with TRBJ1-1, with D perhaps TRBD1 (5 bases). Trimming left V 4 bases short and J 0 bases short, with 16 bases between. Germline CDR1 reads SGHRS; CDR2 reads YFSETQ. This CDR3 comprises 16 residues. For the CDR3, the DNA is TGCGCCAGCAGCCCCGGGCCAGGGCGAATGAACACTGAAGCTTTCTTT. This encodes CASSPGPGRMNTEAFF. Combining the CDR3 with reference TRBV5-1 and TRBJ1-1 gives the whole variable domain KAGVTQTPRYLIKTRGQQVTLSCSPISGHRSVSWYQQTPGQGLQFLFEYFSETQRNKGNFPGRFSGRQFSNSRSEMNVSTLELGDSALYLCASSPGPGRMNTEAFFGQGTRLTVV.